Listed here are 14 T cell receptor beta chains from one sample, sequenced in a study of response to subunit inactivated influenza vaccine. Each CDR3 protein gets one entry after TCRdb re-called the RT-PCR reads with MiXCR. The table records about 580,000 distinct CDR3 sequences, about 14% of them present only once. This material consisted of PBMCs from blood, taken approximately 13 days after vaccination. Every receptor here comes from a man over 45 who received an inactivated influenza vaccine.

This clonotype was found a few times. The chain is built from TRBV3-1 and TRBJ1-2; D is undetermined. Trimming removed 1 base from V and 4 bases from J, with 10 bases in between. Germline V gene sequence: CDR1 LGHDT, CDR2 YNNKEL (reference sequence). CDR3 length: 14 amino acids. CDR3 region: CASSQGAEPYGYTF. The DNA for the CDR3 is TGTGCCAGCAGCCAAGGGGCAGAACCCTATGGCTACACCTTC. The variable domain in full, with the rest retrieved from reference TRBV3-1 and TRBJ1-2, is DTAVSQTPKYLVTQMGNDKSIKCEQNLGHDTMYWYKQDSKKFLKIMFSYNNKELIINETVPNRFSPKSPDKAHLNLHINSLELGDSAVYFCASSQGAEPYGYTFGSGTRLTVV.

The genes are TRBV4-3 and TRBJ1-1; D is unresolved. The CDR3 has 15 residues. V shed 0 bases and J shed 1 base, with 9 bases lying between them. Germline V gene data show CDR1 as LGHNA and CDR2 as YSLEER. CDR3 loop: CASSQENLRNTEAFF. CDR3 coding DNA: TGCGCCAGCAGCCAAGAAAATTTACGGAACACTGAAGCTTTCTTT.

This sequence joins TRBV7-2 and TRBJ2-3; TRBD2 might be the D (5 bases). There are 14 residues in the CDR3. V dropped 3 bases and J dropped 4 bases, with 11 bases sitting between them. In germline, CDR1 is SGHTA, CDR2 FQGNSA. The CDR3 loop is CASSLIRGADTQYF. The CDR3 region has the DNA TGTGCCAGCAGCTTGATTCGGGGAGCAGATACGCAGTATTTT. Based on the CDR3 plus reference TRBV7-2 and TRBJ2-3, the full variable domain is GAGVSQSPSNKVTEKGKDVELRCDPISGHTALYWYRQSLGQGLEFLIYFQGNSAPDKSGLPSDRFSAERTGGSVSTLTIQRTQQEDSAVYLCASSLIRGADTQYFGPGTRLTVL.

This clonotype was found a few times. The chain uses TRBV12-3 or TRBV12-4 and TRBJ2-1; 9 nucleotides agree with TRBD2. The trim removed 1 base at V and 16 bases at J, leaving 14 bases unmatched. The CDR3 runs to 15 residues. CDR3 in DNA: TGTGCCAGCAGTTTAGACGCGGGAGGGGCCGCGTTGGGCTTCTTC. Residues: CASSLDAGGAALGFF.

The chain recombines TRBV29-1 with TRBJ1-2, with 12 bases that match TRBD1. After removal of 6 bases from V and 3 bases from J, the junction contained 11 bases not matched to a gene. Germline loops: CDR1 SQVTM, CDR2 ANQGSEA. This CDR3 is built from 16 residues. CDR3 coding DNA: TGCAGCGTCAAACCTGGGACAGGGGGCAGGGACTATGGCTACACCTTC. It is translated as CSVKPGTGGRDYGYTF.

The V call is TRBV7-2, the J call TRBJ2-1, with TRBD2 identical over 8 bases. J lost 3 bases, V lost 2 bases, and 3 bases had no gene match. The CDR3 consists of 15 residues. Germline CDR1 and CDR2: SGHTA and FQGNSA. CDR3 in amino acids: CASSLFAGGYNEQFF. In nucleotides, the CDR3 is TGTGCCAGCAGCTTATTTGCGGGAGGCTACAATGAGCAGTTCTTC.

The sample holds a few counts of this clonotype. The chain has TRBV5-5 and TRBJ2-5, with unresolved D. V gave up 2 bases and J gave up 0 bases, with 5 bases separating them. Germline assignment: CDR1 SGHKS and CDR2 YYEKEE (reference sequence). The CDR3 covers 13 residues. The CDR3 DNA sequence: TGTGCCAGCAGCTTACAGTACCAAGAGACCCAGTACTTC. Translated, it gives CASSLQYQETQYF.

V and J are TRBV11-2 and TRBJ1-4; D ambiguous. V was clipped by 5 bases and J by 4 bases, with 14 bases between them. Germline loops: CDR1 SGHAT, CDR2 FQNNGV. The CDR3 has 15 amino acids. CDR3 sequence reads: CASSQVGSSNEKLFF. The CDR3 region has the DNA TGTGCCAGCAGCCAGGTGGGGTCAAGTAATGAAAAACTGTTTTTT. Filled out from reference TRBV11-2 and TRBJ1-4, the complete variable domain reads EAGVAQSPRYKIIEKRQSVAFWCNPISGHATLYWYQQILGQGPKLLIQFQNNGVVDDSQLPKDRFSAERLKGVDSTLKIQPAKLEDSAVYLCASSQVGSSNEKLFFGSGTQLSVL.

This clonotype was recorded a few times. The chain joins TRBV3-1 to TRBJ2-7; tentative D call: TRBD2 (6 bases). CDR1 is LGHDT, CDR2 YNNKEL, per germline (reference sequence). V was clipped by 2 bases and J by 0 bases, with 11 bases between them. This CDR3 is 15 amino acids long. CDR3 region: CASSQTRDVSYEQYF. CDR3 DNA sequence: TGTGCCAGCAGCCAAACGCGGGACGTCTCCTACGAGCAGTACTTC.

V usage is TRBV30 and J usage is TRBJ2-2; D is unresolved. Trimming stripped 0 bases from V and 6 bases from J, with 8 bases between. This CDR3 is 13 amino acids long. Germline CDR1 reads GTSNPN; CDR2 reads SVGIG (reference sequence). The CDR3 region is CAWSVLSSGELFF. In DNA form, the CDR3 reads TGTGCCTGGAGTGTACTTTCTTCCGGGGAGCTGTTTTTT.

CDR3 sequence reads: CASSHLGTSGRRNEQFF. The CDR3 bases are TGTGCCAGCAGCCACCTTGGGACTAGCGGGAGAAGGAATGAGCAGTTCTTC. This chain links TRBV12-3 or TRBV12-4 with TRBJ2-1; 14 nucleotides agree with TRBD2. Losses at the gene ends were 6 bases for V and 7 bases for J; bases not matched to a gene: 11. The CDR3 has 17 amino acids.

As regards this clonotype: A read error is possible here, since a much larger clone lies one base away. The CDR3 is CAIRGQGPGELFF. For the CDR3, the DNA is TGTGCCATCAGGGGACAGGGGCCCGGGGAGCTGTTTTTT. The V call is TRBV10-3, the J call TRBJ2-2, with TRBD1 identical over 10 bases. J gave up 6 bases and V 6 bases, and 1 base lay outside the gene matches. Germline values: CDR1 ENHRY, CDR2 SYGVKD. The CDR3 has 13 amino acids.

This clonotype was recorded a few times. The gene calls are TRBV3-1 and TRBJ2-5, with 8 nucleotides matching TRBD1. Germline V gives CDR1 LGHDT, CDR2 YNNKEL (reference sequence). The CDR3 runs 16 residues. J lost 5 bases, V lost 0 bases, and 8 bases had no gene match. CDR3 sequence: CASSQDETGGRETQYF. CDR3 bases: TGTGCCAGCAGCCAAGACGAAACAGGGGGACGGGAGACCCAGTACTTC.

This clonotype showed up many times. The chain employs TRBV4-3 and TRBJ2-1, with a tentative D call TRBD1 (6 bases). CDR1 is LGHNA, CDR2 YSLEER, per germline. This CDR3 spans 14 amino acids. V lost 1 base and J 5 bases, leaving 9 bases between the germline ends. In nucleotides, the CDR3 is TGCGCCAGCAGCCAAGGGACAGCAGACAATGAGCAGTTCTTC. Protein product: CASSQGTADNEQFF.